This passage covers 32 T cell receptor beta chains from one sample sequenced in a study of cytomegalovirus exposure and HLA in healthy donors (TCRdb year 2017). Library generation was performed with the immunoSEQ multiplex PCR assay. For the multiplex PCR, a mixture combining 60 forward primers for TCR Vbeta segments and 13 reverse primers for TCR Jbeta segments was used. The table comes from immuneACCESS by way of TCRdb, which keeps in-frame sequences with V and J called. Part of the clones is missing from these tables; in studies checked, under half for an unresolved V gene and the rest for unknown reasons. In this sample the table shows 150,000 to 160,000 clones, around 82% of which occur a single time. The ten largest clones add up to roughly 5.9% of the sample. Sequenced material: PBMCs. These receptors were collected from a woman in her thirties or forties in good health and CMV-seropositive.

The chain has TRBV5-5 and TRBJ2-5; 7 positions match TRBD2. The CDR3 totals 14 residues. V shed 0 bases, J shed 1 base, and the junction held 0 bases outside the gene matches. The germline gives CDR1 SGHKS, CDR2 YYEKEE (reference sequence). The CDR3 protein is CASSLAGGQETQYF. The CDR3 nucleotides are TGTGCCAGCAGCTTGGCGGGGGGCCAAGAGACCCAGTACTTC.

The V and J genes are TRBV28 and TRBJ1-2, with TRBD1 as a possible D gene (6 bases). This CDR3 comprises 16 residues. The germline V and J ends were trimmed by 5 bases and 1 base, with 17 bases remaining between them. Per the germline V gene, CDR1 is MDHEN and CDR2 is SYDVKM. In DNA form, the CDR3 reads TGTGCCAGCAGTAGGGACATGCTACTTGATAACTATGGCTACACCTTC. Its protein is CASSRDMLLDNYGYTF.

V is TRBV19 and J is TRBJ2-7; 7 bases agree with TRBD1. J was trimmed by 3 bases and V by 4 bases; bases with no gene match: 3. The germline V gene has CDR1 LNHDA and CDR2 SQIVND (reference sequence). This CDR3 region has 13 residues. This chain's CDR3 is CASSSDRDYEQYF. Here the CDR3 DNA reads TGTGCCAGTAGTAGTGACAGGGACTACGAGCAGTACTTC.

This clone is medium-sized in the sample. This chain links TRBV7-2 with TRBJ1-5; TRBD1 aligns across 9 bases. CDR3 length: 15 residues. V shed 4 bases, J shed 7 bases, and the junction held 8 bases outside the gene matches. Per the germline V gene, CDR1 is SGHTA and CDR2 is FQGNSA. DNA of the CDR3: TGTGCCAGCAGCTGGGGAACAGGGGGCGCACAGCCCCAGCATTTT. Amino acids: CASSWGTGGAQPQHF.

Only one count was recorded for this clone. The chain couples TRBV7-6 to TRBJ1-5; 9 bases match TRBD1. The V and J ends lost 0 bases and 4 bases, in that order; junction bases with no gene match: 10. Germline lookup yields CDR1 SGHVS and CDR2 FNYEAQ. The CDR3 consists of 18 residues. The CDR3 DNA reads as TGTGCCAGCAGCTTAGCCCCGACAGGGGGTGAGGGAAATCAGCCCCAGCATTTT. As protein: CASSLAPTGGEGNQPQHF.

V is TRBV7-9 and J is TRBJ2-7; D is ambiguous. This CDR3 contains 14 residues. Deletions cut 1 base from V and 5 bases from J, with 12 bases between. The V gene's germline CDR1 is SEHNR and CDR2 FQNEAQ (reference sequence). The CDR3 nucleotides read TGTGCCAGCAGCTTAGTCCCCCCTCGGGACGAGCAGTACTTC. Protein product: CASSLVPPRDEQYF.

V and J are TRBV28 and TRBJ2-3; 9 positions agree with TRBD2. V trimming: 2 bases; J trimming: 1 base; junction bases outside the gene matches: 1. The germline V gene has CDR1 MDHEN and CDR2 SYDVKM. This CDR3 region has 15 residues. CDR3 in amino acids: CASSLAGGGTDTQYF. The CDR3 region has the DNA TGTGCCAGCAGTTTAGCGGGAGGGGGCACAGATACGCAGTATTTT.

In this sample, this clone turned up once. The gene calls are TRBV6-5 and TRBJ2-3; 8 nucleotides match TRBD2. Unmatched junction bases numbered 7, after V lost 6 bases and J lost 2 bases. The CDR3 loop spans 15 amino acids. CDR1 and CDR2 from the germline V gene are MNHEY and SVGAGI. CDR3 nucleotide sequence: TGTGCCAGCAGCCTTAGCGGGGCTTCCACAGATACGCAGTATTTT. This gives the protein CASSLSGASTDTQYF.

The chain links TRBV5-5 to TRBJ2-2, with 7 bases matching TRBD1. The length of the CDR3 is 16 residues. Germline-derived CDR1 and CDR2 are SGHKS and YYEKEE (reference sequence). The ends lost 5 bases at V and 1 base at J; junction bases unmatched: 8. The chain's CDR3 is CASSLPTGMNTGELFF. The CDR3 DNA sequence: TGTGCCAGCAGTCTACCGACAGGGATGAACACCGGGGAGCTGTTTTTT.

The V gene is TRBV2, the J gene TRBJ1-1; D is perhaps TRBD1 (6 bases). CDR1 and CDR2 from the germline V gene are SNHLY and FYNNEI. V lost 3 bases, J lost 4 bases, and 15 bases lay in between. The CDR3 has 15 amino acids. Here the CDR3 DNA reads TGTGCCAGCAGTGACTCACAGGGTGCGGGCACTGAAGCTTTCTTT. It translates to CASSDSQGAGTEAFF.

This chain joins TRBV7-9 and TRBJ1-5; 9 bases map to TRBD1. V shed 5 bases and J 5 bases; nucleotides not matched to a gene: 7. Germline-derived CDR1 and CDR2 are SEHNR and FQNEAQ (reference sequence). The CDR3 is 15 amino acids. CDR3 loop: CASSPGTGLHQPQHF. CDR3 coding DNA: TGTGCCAGCAGCCCAGGGACAGGGCTTCATCAGCCCCAGCATTTT.

The rearrangement joins TRBV28 to TRBJ2-3; the match to TRBD2 covers 11 bases. Trimming took 4 bases from V and 3 from J; bases not matched to a gene: 6. Per germline, CDR1 MDHEN and CDR2 SYDVKM. The CDR3 is 16 amino acids. The CDR3 nucleotides read TGTGCCAGCAGTTCCCCGACTAGCGGGACTACAGATACGCAGTATTTT. It codes for CASSSPTSGTTDTQYF. Full variable domain (missing parts from reference TRBV28 and TRBJ2-3): DVKVTQSSRYLVKRTGEKVFLECVQDMDHENMFWYRQDPGLGLRLIYFSYDVKMKEKGDIPEGYSVSREKKERFSLILESASTNQTSMYLCASSSPTSGTTDTQYFGPGTRLTVL.

This clone was seen once. V gene TRBV19 combines with J gene TRBJ2-1; TRBD2 matches at 13 bases. CDR3 length equals 18 residues. After removal of 7 bases from V and 6 bases from J, the junction contained 15 bases not matched to a gene. CDR1 and CDR2 from the germline V gene are LNHDA and SQIVND (reference sequence). The DNA for the CDR3 is TGTGCCAGTATGAAGAGCCGGACTAGCGGGAGTACGAGCAATGAGCAGTTCTTC. Translating gives CASMKSRTSGSTSNEQFF.

The chain joins TRBV7-2 to TRBJ2-1, with no clear D. Germline CDR1 reads SGHTA; CDR2 reads FQGNSA. The CDR3 sequence is 14 residues long. Trimming stripped 4 bases from V and 8 bases from J, with 15 bases between. The CDR3 region is CASSSDPPEYEQFF. For the CDR3, the DNA is TGTGCCAGCAGCTCCGACCCCCCGGAGTATGAGCAGTTCTTC.

V gene TRBV30 combines with J gene TRBJ2-1, with 7 nucleotides matching TRBD1. V trimming: 2 bases; J trimming: 7 bases; junction bases outside the gene matches: 11. Germline CDR1 and CDR2: GTSNPN and SVGIG (reference sequence). The CDR3 covers 15 residues. The DNA of the CDR3 is TGTGCCTGGAGTCCCGGAGGCCCAGGGGGAAATGAGCAGTTCTTC. This gives the protein CAWSPGGPGGNEQFF.

The genes are TRBV15 and TRBJ2-1, with D maybe TRBD2 (6 bases). V gave up 0 bases and J gave up 9 bases, with 15 bases separating them. CDR1 and CDR2 from the germline V gene are LNHNV and YYDKDF (reference sequence). The CDR3 contains 15 residues. CDR3 sequence reads: CATSRDLDLGGEQFF. The CDR3 region has the DNA TGTGCCACCAGCAGAGATCTTGACCTGGGGGGTGAGCAGTTCTTC.

The chain joins TRBV7-8 to TRBJ2-3, with 14 bases identical to TRBD2. V lost 4 bases, J lost 2 bases, and 8 bases stayed unmatched. CDR1 is SGHVS and CDR2 is FQNEAQ in the germline V gene. The CDR3 loop spans 18 amino acids. The chain's CDR3 is CASSSIGLAGGSTDTQYF. The CDR3 region has the DNA TGTGCCAGCAGCTCCATTGGACTAGCGGGAGGATCCACAGATACGCAGTATTTT.

CDR3 nucleotide sequence: TGTGCCAGCAGCGTAGGGGACAGTTCGACCCGAATTTCCTACGAGCAGTACTTC. Translating gives CASSVGDSSTRISYEQYF. The chain recombines TRBV9 with TRBJ2-7; TRBD1 matches at 7 bases. This CDR3 region has 18 residues. Germline V gives CDR1 SGDLS, CDR2 YYNGEE. The ends lost 0 bases at V and 1 base at J; junction bases unmatched: 13.

The sample holds one count of this clone. This sequence joins TRBV28 and TRBJ2-7, with a tentative D call TRBD1 (6 bases). Deletions cut 2 bases from V and 0 bases from J, with 8 bases between. CDR1 is MDHEN, CDR2 SYDVKM, per germline. The CDR3 is made up of 14 amino acids. The CDR3 here is CASSLTGSSYEQYF. As DNA, the CDR3 is TGTGCCAGCAGTTTAACAGGGAGCTCCTACGAGCAGTACTTC.

This sequence joins TRBV19 and TRBJ1-5; a possible D gene is TRBD1 (5 bases). The CDR3 runs to 15 residues. Trimming left V 2 bases short and J 6 bases short, with 14 bases between. The germline gives CDR1 LNHDA, CDR2 SQIVND (reference sequence). The CDR3 sequence: CASSITGRGGQPQHF. The CDR3, as DNA: TGTGCCAGTAGTATAACAGGTCGGGGGGGTCAGCCCCAGCATTTT.

This sequence joins TRBV5-6 and TRBJ2-1; TRBD2 is a possible D gene (7 bases). Germline CDR1 reads SGHDT; CDR2 reads YYEEEE. V was shortened by 4 bases and J by 15 bases, with 17 bases between the two germline ends. The CDR3 consists of 12 residues. The CDR3 protein is CASSPWGGARFF. The DNA of the CDR3 is TGTGCCAGCAGCCCCTGGGGGGGGGCTAGGTTCTTC.

This clone was counted a few times. The chain joins TRBV27 to TRBJ1-2; 8 bases fit TRBD1. There are 15 residues in the CDR3. V shed 6 bases and J 5 bases; nucleotides not matched to a gene: 11. CDR1 MNHEY and CDR2 SMNVEV come from the germline V gene (reference sequence). CDR3 sequence (DNA): TGTGCCAGCAGCAGGACCCCCGGACAGGGATATGGCTACACCTTC. This codes for CASSRTPGQGYGYTF.

The J gene is TRBJ2-5, the V gene TRBV4-1; D might be TRBD2 (5 bases). Near its end, the DNA agrees better with TRBJ2-7, so the J call may be wrong. Germline V gene sequence: CDR1 MGHRA, CDR2 YSYEKL. CDR3 length: 13 residues. The CDR3 loop is CASSPGLGYEQYF. The CDR3 nucleotides are TGCGCCAGCAGCCCCGGACTCGGCTACGAGCAGTACTTC.

The V and J genes are TRBV7-9 and TRBJ2-7, with D unclear. V was trimmed by 5 bases and J by 5 bases, leaving 13 bases between them. In germline, CDR1 is SEHNR, CDR2 FQNEAQ (reference sequence). This CDR3 spans 13 amino acids. DNA for the CDR3: TGTGCCAGCAGCAACAGTCCCCTACACGAGCAGTACTTC. It encodes CASSNSPLHEQYF.

The chain combines TRBV5-1 with TRBJ2-1; 8 nucleotides align to TRBD1. The CDR3 has 14 residues. Per germline, CDR1 SGHRS and CDR2 YFSETQ. V shed 3 bases, J shed 3 bases, and the junction held 2 bases outside the gene matches. Written as DNA, the CDR3 is TGCGCCAGCAGCTCTGGACAGGGCTACAATGAGCAGTTCTTC. This encodes CASSSGQGYNEQFF.

The chain carries TRBV20-1 and TRBJ2-7; unclear D gene. The CDR3 extends over 11 amino acids. The germline V and J ends were trimmed by 1 base and 4 bases, with 5 bases remaining between them. Germline CDR1 reads DFQATT; CDR2 reads SNEGSKA (reference sequence). The CDR3: CSARVNYEQYF. The CDR3 coding sequence is TGCAGTGCTAGAGTTAATTACGAGCAGTACTTC.

The chain has TRBV5-4 and TRBJ1-6; TRBD1 aligns across 9 bases. CDR3 size: 15 residues. The J segment lost 7 bases and the V segment lost 1 base, leaving 3 bases of the junction unmatched. The germline V gene has CDR1 SGHNT and CDR2 YYREEE (reference sequence). Here the CDR3 DNA reads TGTGCCAGCAGCTTGAACAGGGGGCAGAATTCACCCCTCCACTTT. The encoded protein is CASSLNRGQNSPLHF. The full variable domain, rest sourced from reference TRBV5-4 and TRBJ1-6, is ETGVTQSPTHLIKTRGQQVTLRCSSQSGHNTVSWYQQALGQGPQFIFQYYREEENGRGNFPPRFSGLQFPNYSSELNVNALELDDSALYLCASSLNRGQNSPLHFGNGTRLTVT.

The genes are TRBV5-6 and TRBJ2-7; D unresolved. The germline V gene has CDR1 SGHDT and CDR2 YYEEEE. The CDR3 is made up of 19 amino acids. The germline V and J ends were trimmed by 3 bases and 3 bases, with 28 bases remaining between them. The CDR3 region has the DNA TGTGCCAGCAGCTCGGCACTGCGGTCACGGAGCCAAGTACGCTACGAGCAGTACTTC. The encoded protein is CASSSALRSRSQVRYEQYF.

V and J are TRBV11-1 and TRBJ2-7; D is unresolved. The CDR3 is 15 amino acids. Germline loops: CDR1 SGHAT, CDR2 FQDESV (reference sequence). V lost 1 base to trimming and J lost 0 bases, with 10 bases between them. CDR3 loop: CASSLGDWYSYEQYF. For the CDR3, the DNA is TGTGCCAGCAGCTTAGGTGACTGGTACTCCTACGAGCAGTACTTC.

The chain combines TRBV10-3 with TRBJ2-1; 10 bases are shared with TRBD2. Germline-derived CDR1 and CDR2 are ENHRY and SYGVKD. Losses at the gene ends were 4 bases for V and 7 bases for J; bases not matched to a gene: 10. The CDR3 runs 16 residues. The CDR3 DNA is TGTGCCATCAGTGGCCCCGGGACTAGCGTTAATAATGAGCAGTTCTTC. Its translation is CAISGPGTSVNNEQFF.

The genes are TRBV18 and TRBJ1-1, with 11 nucleotides matching TRBD1. The CDR3 extends over 18 amino acids. The germline CDR1 and CDR2 sequences are KGHSH and LQKENI. With V trimmed by 4 bases and J by 4 bases, 14 bases remained unmatched. The CDR3 region has the DNA TGTGCCAGCTCACGACCGGGACAGGGGGTATTCGGGAGCACTGAAGCTTTCTTT. Amino acids: CASSRPGQGVFGSTEAFF.

The rearrangement links TRBV9 to TRBJ2-1; 12 bases fit TRBD2. V gave up 1 base and J gave up 5 bases; unmatched junction bases: 10. Germline V gene lookup returns CDR1 SGDLS and CDR2 YYNGEE. CDR3 length: 18 amino acids. The CDR3 is CASSVTLAGGKGDNEQFF. CDR3 coding DNA: TGTGCCAGCAGCGTAACACTAGCGGGAGGCAAGGGGGACAATGAGCAGTTCTTC.